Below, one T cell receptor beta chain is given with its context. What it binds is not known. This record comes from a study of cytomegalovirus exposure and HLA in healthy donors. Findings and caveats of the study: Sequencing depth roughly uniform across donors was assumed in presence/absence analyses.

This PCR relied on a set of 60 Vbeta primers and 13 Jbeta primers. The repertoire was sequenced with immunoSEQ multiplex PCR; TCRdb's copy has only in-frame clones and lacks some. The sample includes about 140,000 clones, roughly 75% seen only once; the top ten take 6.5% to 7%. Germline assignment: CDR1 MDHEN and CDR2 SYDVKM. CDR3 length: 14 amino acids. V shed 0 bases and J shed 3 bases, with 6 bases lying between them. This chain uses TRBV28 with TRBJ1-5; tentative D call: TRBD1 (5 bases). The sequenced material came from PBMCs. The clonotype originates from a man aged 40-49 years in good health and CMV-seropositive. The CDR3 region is CASSLWDTNQPQHF. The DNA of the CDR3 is TGTGCCAGCAGTTTATGGGACACCAATCAGCCCCAGCATTTT.